Each of the 24 T cell receptor beta chains below was sequenced from the same sample in a study of regulatory T cells in long-lasting Graves disease. The time point here: persistent/refractory GD, antithyroid drugs over 5 years with positive TRAb. The TCR library was prepared using RNA isolated from PBMCs. Arm-PCR of CDR3 regions with iRepertoire HTBI primers generated TCR beta libraries. A single record per CDR3 protein comes from TCRdb applying MiXCR to the multiplex PCR reads. The table lists about 470,000 distinct CDR3 sequences, more than 20% of them singletons, with less than 9% in the top ten. The specimen was peripheral blood mononuclear cells (PBMCs), collected when the disease was refractory, from a patient treated with antithyroid drugs. All receptors derive from a female donor with Graves disease.

This clonotype was seen ten or more times. This CDR3 is CASSPWTGASRTEAFF. For the CDR3, the DNA is TGTGCCAGCAGCCCCTGGACAGGGGCCTCTCGCACTGAAGCTTTCTTT. V and J are TRBV7-8 and TRBJ1-1; 9 positions match TRBD1. CDR1 and CDR2 from the germline V gene are SGHVS and FQNEAQ. The junction had 11 bases not matched to a gene; V was cut back by 5 bases and J by 4 bases. This CDR3 region has 16 residues.

In this sample, this clonotype turned up many times. The J gene is TRBJ1-1, the V gene TRBV24-1; no clear D. The CDR3 spans 12 residues. Germline lookup yields CDR1 KGHDR and CDR2 SFDVKD. The V and J ends lost 3 bases and 4 bases respectively, with 5 bases between them. Here the CDR3 DNA reads TGTGCCACCAGTGATGGAGGCACTGAAGCTTTCTTT. This sequence encodes CATSDGGTEAFF.

The chain recombines TRBV5-1 with TRBJ1-1; 7 bases are shared with TRBD1. V was clipped by 0 bases and J by 6 bases; unmatched bases: 14. CDR3 length equals 17 residues. Germline loops: CDR1 SGHRS, CDR2 YFSETQ. Here the CDR3 reads CASSLGRDSPRSAEAFF. The CDR3 DNA reads TGCGCCAGCAGCTTGGGCCGGGACAGTCCAAGGAGCGCTGAAGCTTTCTTT.

The sample holds many counts of this clonotype. The chain joins TRBV27 to TRBJ2-7; no firm D call. The CDR3 has 16 amino acids. V lost 5 bases to trimming and J lost 5 bases, with 22 bases between them. Germline V gene sequence: CDR1 MNHEY, CDR2 SMNVEV (reference sequence). This CDR3 reads CASSTGPRAVADEQYF. The CDR3 region has the DNA TGTGCCAGCAGTACCGGACCCCGGGCAGTAGCTGACGAGCAGTACTTC.

This clonotype appeared many times. The rearrangement joins TRBV29-1 to TRBJ1-2, with D hard to call. From germline, CDR1 is SQVTM and CDR2 ANQGSEA. Trimming removed 1 base from V and 7 bases from J, with 13 bases in between. The length of the CDR3 is 13 residues. The CDR3 DNA sequence: TGCAGCGTTGAAGCCCAGGATCGAGTTGGCTACACCTTC. This encodes CSVEAQDRVGYTF. Together with reference TRBV29-1 and TRBJ1-2, the CDR3 gives the full variable domain: SAVISQKPSRDICQRGTSLTIQCQVDSQVTMMFWYRQQPGQSLTLIATANQGSEATYESGFVIDKFPISRPNLTFSTLTVSNMSPEDSSIYLCSVEAQDRVGYTFGSGTRLTVV.

This clonotype has ten or more counts. The chain employs TRBV28 and TRBJ1-1; a weak D match, TRBD1 (5 bases). In germline, CDR1 is MDHEN, CDR2 SYDVKM. This CDR3 spans 12 amino acids. The V end lost 8 bases, the J end lost 3 bases, and 10 bases lay between the germline ends. CDR3 in DNA: TGTGCCAGCGGAGGGGTCGACACTGAAGCTTTCTTT. Translating gives CASGGVDTEAFF.

The chain has TRBV10-3 and TRBJ2-7, with 13 bases lining up with TRBD2. V lost 2 bases to trimming and J lost 6 bases; unmatched junction nucleotides: 13. The germline gives CDR1 ENHRY, CDR2 SYGVKD. The CDR3 has 18 amino acids. CDR3 DNA sequence: TGTGCCATCAGTGAGGGTACAACTAGCGGGAGGGCCGGTCGCGAGCAGTACTTC. The encoded protein is CAISEGTTSGRAGREQYF.

At least ten counts were recorded for this clonotype. The gene calls are TRBV20-1 and TRBJ2-2; no firm D call. The germline V gene encodes CDR1 DFQATT and CDR2 SNEGSKA (reference sequence). Trimming shortened V by 0 bases and J by 3 bases, and 5 bases separated the two germline ends. CDR3 size: 13 residues. CDR3 amino acids: CSARDGDTGELFF. As DNA, the CDR3 is TGCAGTGCTAGAGATGGGGACACCGGGGAGCTGTTTTTT.

The V call is TRBV2, the J call TRBJ2-3, with 11 bases aligning to TRBD2. The ends lost 7 bases at V and 0 bases at J; junction bases unmatched: 15. There are 19 residues in the CDR3. Germline assignment: CDR1 SNHLY and CDR2 FYNNEI. The CDR3 bases are TGTGCCAGCAATCTTCCGGGACATCGGACTAGCGGGAGCACAGATACGCAGTATTTT. Protein product: CASNLPGHRTSGSTDTQYF.

This clonotype has a count of ten or more. The chain is built from TRBV28 and TRBJ1-5; D gene uncertain. The CDR3 extends over 14 amino acids. V lost 3 bases, J lost 3 bases, and 9 bases lay in between. Germline CDR1 and CDR2: MDHEN and SYDVKM. CDR3 sequence: CASSFGQPNQPQHF. The CDR3 nucleotides are TGTGCCAGCAGTTTCGGGCAGCCCAATCAGCCCCAGCATTTT.

This clonotype came up many times. V is TRBV6-5 and J is TRBJ2-7; TRBD2 matches 8 bases. This CDR3 comprises 17 residues. Germline loops: CDR1 MNHEY, CDR2 SVGAGI. The ends lost 2 bases at V and 0 bases at J; junction bases unmatched: 9. CDR3 protein: CASSYPAGSGSSYEQYF. The CDR3 DNA reads as TGTGCCAGCAGTTACCCCGCGGGGAGCGGGAGCTCCTACGAGCAGTACTTC.

This chain joins TRBV19 and TRBJ1-5; a weak D match, TRBD1 (5 bases). The germline V gene encodes CDR1 LNHDA and CDR2 SQIVND (reference sequence). CDR3 length: 15 residues. Deletions cut 3 bases from V and 3 bases from J, with 12 bases between. The DNA for the CDR3 is TGTGCCAGTAGTATGGATGGGGCCAACAATCAGCCCCAGCATTTT. It yields the protein CASSMDGANNQPQHF. The variable domain in full, completed from reference TRBV19 and TRBJ1-5, reads DGGITQSPKYLFRKEGQNVTLSCEQNLNHDAMYWYRQDPGQGLRLIYYSQIVNDFQKGDIAEGYSVSREKKESFPLTVTSAQKNPTAFYLCASSMDGANNQPQHFGDGTRLSIL.

The chain has TRBV7-9 and TRBJ1-1, with no clear D. Germline V gives CDR1 SEHNR, CDR2 FQNEAQ (reference sequence). The CDR3 covers 14 residues. Trimming took off 3 bases at V and 6 bases at J, with 14 bases between the two ends. The CDR3: CASSFGSGVSEAFF. The CDR3 DNA reads TGTGCCAGCAGCTTCGGTAGCGGAGTTTCTGAAGCTTTCTTT.

J is TRBJ1-1 and V is TRBV20-1; possibly TRBD1 for D (5 bases). V lost 0 bases to trimming and J lost 6 bases, with 14 bases between them. Germline V gene lookup returns CDR1 DFQATT and CDR2 SNEGSKA (reference sequence). CDR3 size: 14 residues. CDR3 loop: CSARDGTGRAEAFF. In nucleotides, the CDR3 is TGCAGTGCTAGAGATGGGACCGGGAGAGCTGAAGCTTTCTTT.

This clonotype occurred a few times. The chain is built from TRBV30 and TRBJ1-4; D is undetermined. V lost 3 bases to trimming and J lost 2 bases, with 10 bases between them. From germline, CDR1 is GTSNPN and CDR2 SVGIG (reference sequence). This CDR3 has 14 residues. CDR3 sequence: CAWSARNTNEKLFF. The CDR3, as DNA: TGTGCCTGGAGCGCCAGAAACACTAATGAAAAACTGTTTTTT.

This chain uses TRBV5-6 with TRBJ1-3; maybe TRBD1 (6 bases). The CDR3 consists of 16 residues. V dropped 0 bases and J dropped 1 base, with 11 bases sitting between them. CDR1 SGHDT and CDR2 YYEEEE come from the germline V gene. CDR3 in DNA: TGTGCCAGCAGCTTGGGGCCGGACAGATCTGGAAACACCATATATTTT. As protein: CASSLGPDRSGNTIYF.

The chain uses TRBV5-1 and TRBJ2-2, with D possibly matching TRBD2 (5 bases). V lost 4 bases to trimming and J lost 0 bases, with 10 bases between them. CDR3 size: 15 residues. The germline CDR1 and CDR2 sequences are SGHRS and YFSETQ. The chain's CDR3 is CASSPGNANTGELFF. The CDR3 DNA reads as TGCGCCAGCAGCCCGGGAAACGCGAACACCGGGGAGCTGTTTTTT.

A few counts support this clonotype. This clone may be a read error of a much larger clone one base away. The chain is built from TRBV28 and TRBJ2-5, with a possible D match to TRBD2 (6 bases). The CDR3 sequence is 14 residues long. Trimming removed 4 bases at V and 5 bases at J, with 14 bases between. Germline V gene data show CDR1 as MDHEN and CDR2 as SYDVKM. The CDR3 sequence: CASSSPPGVETQYF. In nucleotides, the CDR3 is TGTGCCAGCAGTTCCCCTCCGGGGGTTGAGACCCAGTACTTC. Using reference TRBV28 and TRBJ2-5 for the parts outside the CDR3, the full variable domain is DVKVTQSSRYLVKRTGEKVFLECVQDMDHENMFWYRQDPGLGLRLIYFSYDVKMKEKGDIPEGYSVSREKKERFSLILESASTNQTSMYLCASSSPPGVETQYFGPGTRLLVL.

This clonotype has at least ten counts. The chain has TRBV27 and TRBJ2-5; maybe TRBD1 (5 bases). Trimming shortened V by 7 bases and J by 2 bases, and 17 bases separated the two germline ends. The CDR3 covers 15 residues. Per germline, CDR1 MNHEY and CDR2 SMNVEV (reference sequence). CDR3 in amino acids: CASTQAGQPQETQYF. DNA of the CDR3: TGTGCCAGCACCCAAGCAGGACAACCTCAAGAGACCCAGTACTTC.

The chain has TRBV5-1 and TRBJ2-7; D may be TRBD1 or TRBD2 (5 bases each). Germline V gene sequence: CDR1 SGHRS, CDR2 YFSETQ. The CDR3 extends over 14 amino acids. The ends were cut back, 0 bases at V and 3 bases at J, with 10 bases in the middle. The CDR3 DNA is TGCGCCAGCAGCTTGGGGGGACGATACTACGAGCAGTACTTC. Translating it yields CASSLGGRYYEQYF.

The chain recombines TRBV28 with TRBJ2-7; a possible D gene is TRBD2 (5 bases). V was trimmed by 7 bases and J by 6 bases, leaving 13 bases between them. Germline V gene lookup returns CDR1 MDHEN and CDR2 SYDVKM. The CDR3 covers 12 residues. CDR3 sequence: CASNLDWGEQYF. DNA of the CDR3: TGTGCCAGCAATCTGGACTGGGGCGAGCAGTACTTC.

This clonotype appeared many times. This chain joins TRBV19 and TRBJ1-1, with D unresolved. The V and J ends lost 2 bases and 4 bases respectively, with 5 bases between them. CDR3 length: 12 amino acids. CDR1 is LNHDA and CDR2 is SQIVND in the germline V gene (reference sequence). Here the CDR3 DNA reads TGTGCCAGTAGTATACGCGGCACTGAAGCTTTCTTT. This translates into CASSIRGTEAFF.

This chain connects TRBV7-9 to TRBJ2-4, with 8 bases identical to TRBD1. The germline V gene has CDR1 SEHNR and CDR2 FQNEAQ (reference sequence). The length of the CDR3 is 17 residues. The ends lost 1 base at V and 4 bases at J; junction bases unmatched: 9. In nucleotides, the CDR3 is TGTGCCAGCAGCTTAGGGGCCTTACGACAGGGGAAAAACATTCAGTACTTC. This sequence encodes CASSLGALRQGKNIQYF. The full variable domain, rest sourced from reference TRBV7-9 and TRBJ2-4, is DTGVSQNPRHKITKRGQNVTFRCDPISEHNRLYWYRQTLGQGPEFLTYFQNEAQLEKSRLLSDRFSAERPKGSFSTLEIQRTEQGDSAMYLCASSLGALRQGKNIQYFGAGTRLSVL.

The chain joins TRBV30 to TRBJ1-5; 7 positions match TRBD1. Trimming cost V 5 bases and J 2 bases; bases outside gene matches: 3. This CDR3 comprises 13 residues. CDR1 and CDR2 from the germline V gene are GTSNPN and SVGIG (reference sequence). For the CDR3, the DNA is TGTGCCTGGCGAGGACAGGGCAATCAGCCCCAGCATTTT. Its translation: CAWRGQGNQPQHF.